A selection of T cell receptor beta chains follows, all from one sample in a study of cytomegalovirus exposure and HLA in healthy donors. Using immunoSEQ multiplex PCR, the repertoire was profiled, and TCRdb retains in-frame clones only, with some absent. This table holds about 110,000 clones, 65% to 85% found once. The sequencing input was PBMCs. These TCRs come from a man aged 18 to 29 in good health and CMV-seronegative. Each CDR3 is given with its conserved first and last residue. A D gene is named only where the DNA matches it firmly. Not every row has a clone size; where given, it reads once, few, many or a size class.

j_call | v_call | d_call | clone_size | cdr3_aa | cdr3_nt
TRBJ1-1 | TRBV18 | . | . | CASSRSMNTEAFF | TGTGCCAGCTCCCGATCTATGAACACTGAAGCTTTCTTT
TRBJ2-2 | TRBV7-3 | . | . | CASSEGGGTYTGELFF | TGTGCCAGCAGCGAAGGTGGCGGGACCTACACCGGGGAGCTGTTTTTT
TRBJ2-5 | TRBV15 | TRBD2 | . | CATSRDLLAGAGGETQYF | TGTGCCACCAGCAGAGATTTACTAGCGGGAGCGGGGGGAGAGACCCAGTACTTC
TRBJ1-2 | TRBV29-1 | TRBD1 | . | CSVPQGEVWGYTF | TGCAGCGTCCCGCAGGGGGAAGTTTGGGGCTACACCTTC
TRBJ2-3 | TRBV25-1 | . | . | CASSERLRGTQYF | TGTGCCAGCAGTGAACGACTCCGGGGTACGCAGTATTTT
TRBJ2-7 | TRBV6-6 | . | . | CASSQAHSYEQYF | TGTGCCAGCAGTCAGGCCCACTCCTACGAGCAGTACTTC
TRBJ2-1 | TRBV27 | . | . | CASSHTTGSYNEQFF | TGTGCCAGCAGCCATACTACAGGGTCCTACAATGAGCAGTTCTTC
TRBJ2-7 | TRBV27 | . | . | CASSPGSREQYF | TGTGCCAGCAGCCCGGGGTCCCGCGAGCAGTACTTC
TRBJ2-1 | TRBV7-3 | TRBD1 | . | CASSFRDRAYNEQFF | TGTGCCAGCAGCTTCCGGGACAGGGCCTACAATGAGCAGTTCTTC
TRBJ2-7 | TRBV27 | . | . | CASPVRGGTLYEQYF | TGTGCCAGTCCGGTAAGAGGCGGGACCTTATACGAGCAGTACTTC
TRBJ2-3 | TRBV7-3 | . | . | CASSPRQKTDTQYF | TGTGCCAGCAGCCCGCGACAGAAAACAGATACGCAGTATTTT
TRBJ2-1 | TRBV4-1 | TRBD2 | . | CASSQGGHWEQFF | TGCGCCAGCAGCCAGGGAGGGCACTGGGAGCAGTTCTTC
TRBJ2-5 | TRBV13 | . | . | CASRRPAQGKTQYF | TGTGCCAGCAGACGCCCGGCACAGGGAAAGACCCAGTACTTC
TRBJ1-1 | TRBV6-6 | TRBD1 | . | CASSRDRGLMNTEAFF | TGTGCCAGCAGTCGAGACAGGGGCCTAATGAACACTGAAGCTTTCTTT
TRBJ2-2 | TRBV9 | . | . | CASSSSSKGTGELFF | TGTGCCAGCAGCTCCAGTTCGAAGGGGACCGGGGAGCTGTTTTTT
TRBJ1-2 | TRBV4-1 | . | . | CASSQSRVRGYGYTF | TGCGCCAGCAGCCAAAGCCGGGTCCGGGGCTATGGCTACACCTTC
TRBJ2-7 | TRBV6-1 | . | few | CASSEGVRGEQYF | TGTGCCAGCAGTGAAGGGGTCAGGGGCGAGCAGTACTTC
TRBJ1-2 | TRBV5-6 | TRBD1 | . | CASSVTGRRYGYTF | TGTGCCAGCAGCGTGACAGGGAGACGCTATGGCTACACCTTC
TRBJ2-7 | TRBV27 | . | . | CASSSFLTGSYEQYF | TGTGCCAGCAGTTCCTTCCTGACAGGTTCCTACGAGCAGTACTTC
TRBJ2-7 | TRBV10-2 | TRBD2 | . | CASSEWGGASGSTYEQYF | TGCGCCAGCAGTGAGTGGGGAGGGGCTAGCGGGAGCACCTACGAGCAGTACTTC
TRBJ2-1 | TRBV4-2 | TRBD2 | . | CASSRLGEGNEQFF | TGTGCCAGCAGCCGTTTGGGGGAGGGTAATGAGCAGTTCTTC
TRBJ2-7 | TRBV6-6 | TRBD2 | . | CASRLAGEDYEQYF | TGTGCCAGCAGACTAGCGGGAGAGGACTACGAGCAGTACTTC
TRBJ2-5 | TRBV28 | . | . | CASMSPGETQYF | TGTGCCAGCATGAGCCCAGGGGAGACCCAGTACTTC
TRBJ2-1 | TRBV5-4 | TRBD2 | . | CASSQASGRGDEQFF | TGCGCCAGCAGCCAAGCTAGCGGGAGAGGGGATGAGCAGTTCTTC
TRBJ2-5 | TRBV5-1 | TRBD2 | . | CASSLGLAGAETQYF | TGCGCCAGCAGCTTGGGACTAGCGGGGGCGGAGACCCAGTACTTC
TRBJ2-5 | TRBV5-4 | TRBD2 | . | CASSQRDYETQYF | TGTGCCAGCAGCCAGCGGGACTATGAGACCCAGTACTTC
TRBJ1-5 | TRBV6-5 | . | . | CASKGGGNQPQHF | TGTGCCAGCAAGGGAGGGGGCAATCAGCCCCAGCATTTT
TRBJ2-1 | TRBV7-9 | . | once | CASSLGLNNEQFF | TGTGCCAGCAGCTTAGGACTCAACAATGAGCAGTTCTTC
TRBJ2-7 | TRBV6-6 | . | . | CASSPKRERAYEQYF | TGTGCCAGCAGCCCCAAAAGGGAGAGGGCCTACGAGCAGTACTTC
TRBJ1-5 | TRBV28 | TRBD1 | . | CASSSPSGQGNQPQHF | TGTGCCAGCAGTTCCCCCTCGGGACAGGGAAATCAGCCCCAGCATTTT
TRBJ1-5 | TRBV7-9 | . | few | CASSLQGPNQPQHF | TGTGCCAGCAGCTTACAGGGGCCCAATCAGCCCCAGCATTTT
TRBJ2-1 | TRBV4-2 | TRBD1 | once | CASSLRTGPGGHNEQFF | TGTGCCAGCAGCCTACGGACAGGGCCCGGCGGCCACAATGAGCAGTTCTTC
TRBJ1-1 | TRBV19 | . | . | CASSPAAGWDTEAFF | TGTGCCAGTAGTCCGGCGGCAGGGTGGGACACTGAAGCTTTCTTT
TRBJ1-3 | TRBV6-1 | . | . | CASSLNLRSGNTIYF | TGTGCCAGCAGTCTAAACTTGCGCTCTGGAAACACCATATATTTT
TRBJ2-3 | TRBV12-5 | . | . | CASGSGDFGSTTQYF | TGTGCTAGTGGTTCCGGGGACTTCGGCTCCACTACGCAGTATTTT
TRBJ2-2 | TRBV6-1 | TRBD2 | . | CASRKLATRDGELFF | TGTGCCAGCAGGAAACTAGCGACTAGGGACGGGGAGCTGTTTTTT
TRBJ1-1 | TRBV19 | . | . | CASSPQGAEAFF | TGTGCCAGTAGTCCACAGGGCGCTGAAGCTTTCTTT
TRBJ1-1 | TRBV11-3 | . | . | CASSARGGEAFF | TGTGCCAGCAGCGCCAGGGGCGGGGAAGCTTTCTTT
TRBJ2-7 | TRBV2 | TRBD1 | few | CATGTGVPYEQYF | TGTGCCACGGGGACAGGGGTCCCCTACGAGCAGTACTTC
TRBJ1-4 | TRBV9 | . | . | CASSVAVANEKLFF | TGTGCCAGCAGCGTAGCGGTAGCTAATGAAAAACTGTTTTTT
TRBJ1-5 | TRBV12-5 | . | . | CASGYSNAHSQNQPQHF | TGTGCTAGTGGCTACTCAAACGCCCACAGCCAAAATCAGCCCCAGCATTTT
TRBJ1-1 | TRBV25-1 | . | . | CASGHTANTEAFF | TGTGCCAGCGGGCATACCGCGAACACTGAAGCTTTCTTT
TRBJ2-7 | TRBV28 | TRBD2 | . | CASSSAQERGPYEQYF | TGTGCCAGCAGTTCGGCGCAAGAGCGGGGGCCCTACGAGCAGTACTTC
TRBJ2-7 | TRBV7-2 | . | . | CASSPGYEQYF | TGTGCCAGCAGCCCGGGGTACGAGCAGTACTTC
TRBJ2-1 | TRBV5-4 | . | . | CASSPFGAEGYNEQFF | TGTGCCAGCAGCCCATTCGGAGCGGAAGGCTACAATGAGCAGTTCTTC
TRBJ1-2 | TRBV18 | TRBD1 | . | CASSLWAHGTGDNYGYTF | TGTGCCAGCTCATTATGGGCACACGGGACAGGGGACAACTATGGCTACACCTTC
TRBJ2-6 | TRBV7-3 | TRBD1 | . | CASSSQGAGANVLTF | TGTGCCAGCAGCTCGCAGGGGGCAGGGGCCAACGTCCTGACTTTC
TRBJ2-7 | TRBV6-1 | . | . | CASSSWQNSYEQYF | TGTGCCAGCAGTTCGTGGCAAAACTCCTACGAGCAGTACTTC
TRBJ2-1 | TRBV11-2 | TRBD2 | . | CASSSIWRESSNEQFF | TGTGCCAGCAGCTCCATTTGGCGGGAGTCGAGTAATGAGCAGTTCTTC
TRBJ2-3 | TRBV10-3 | TRBD2 | once | CAITTSGRTDTQYF | TGTGCCATCACGACTAGCGGGAGAACAGATACGCAGTATTTT
TRBJ1-3 | TRBV7-9 | TRBD1 | . | CASSSMTGIGGHTIYF | TGTGCCAGCAGTAGTATGACAGGGATTGGCGGCCACACCATATATTTT
TRBJ2-3 | TRBV29-1 | . | . | CSVEWGIRTDTQYF | TGCAGCGTTGAGTGGGGCATCCGCACAGATACGCAGTATTTT
TRBJ2-7 | TRBV6-1 | . | . | CASRGLSYEQYF | TGTGCCAGCAGAGGACTTTCCTACGAGCAGTACTTC
TRBJ1-5 | TRBV5-1 | . | . | CASSLEGVGVGNQPQHF | TGCGCCAGCAGCCTGGAGGGGGTGGGAGTGGGCAATCAGCCCCAGCATTTT